The rows below give T cell receptor beta chains drawn from one sample of a study of T cells in Graves' hyperthyroidism and ophthalmopathy. Via MiXCR, TCRdb re-called the multiplex PCR reads, giving one row per CDR3 protein. The repertoire holds about half a million distinct CDR3 sequences, with 15% to 20% as singletons. The sample consisted of blood. These receptors were obtained from a woman in her 30s with Graves' ophthalmopathy. Both conserved end residues are part of each CDR3. A D gene is named only where the DNA matches it firmly. Some rows have no size entry. The others give once, few or many, or a class for an expanded clone.

cdr3_length	j_call	d_call	clone_size	v_call	cdr3_aa	cdr3_nt
15	TRBJ2-3	.	many	TRBV7-8	CASSRPPSSTDTQYF	TGTGCCAGCAGCCGCCCCCCCTCTAGCACAGATACGCAGTATTTT
14	TRBJ1-2	.	.	TRBV4-1	CASSQGEGYYGYTF	TGCGCCAGCAGCCAAGGGGAGGGCTACTATGGCTACACCTTC
21	TRBJ2-2	TRBD2	.	TRBV15	CATSRAVERLAGVWNPGELFF	TGTGCCACCAGCAGAGCCGTCGAGAGACTAGCGGGAGTCTGGAATCCCGGGGAGCTGTTTTTT
15	TRBJ1-1	.	many	TRBV15	CATSRGGGTGTEAFF	TGTGCCACCAGCAGAGGCGGGGGAACGGGGACTGAAGCTTTCTTT
14	TRBJ2-1	.	few	TRBV10-3	CAISAGSPYNEQFF	TGTGCCATCAGTGCCGGGTCTCCCTACAATGAGCAGTTCTTC
14	TRBJ2-3	TRBD2	many	TRBV4-3	CASSRGRMTDTQYF	TGCGCCAGCAGCCGCGGGAGGATGACAGATACGCAGTATTTT
15	TRBJ1-3	.	.	TRBV6-6	CASSYSRDSGNTIYF	TGTGCCAGCAGTTACTCCCGGGACTCTGGAAACACCATATATTTT
12	TRBJ2-1	TRBD2	many	TRBV20-1	CSATPGGNEQFF	TGCAGTGCAACCCCGGGAGGCAATGAGCAGTTCTTC
14	TRBJ2-7	.	many	TRBV27	CASSFTRSSYEQYF	TGTGCCAGCAGTTTCACCAGGAGCTCCTACGAGCAGTACTTC
14	TRBJ2-7	.	.	TRBV29-1	CSVEERDVSYEQYF	TGCAGCGTTGAAGAGCGGGACGTGTCCTACGAGCAGTACTTC
14	TRBJ2-7	TRBD1	many	TRBV12-3/TRBV12-4	CASSWRQGDHEQYF	TGTGCCAGCAGTTGGAGACAGGGGGACCACGAGCAGTACTTC
15	TRBJ1-5	.	few	TRBV19	CASSIGGSGSGPQHF	TGTGCCAGTAGTATAGGGGGGAGTGGGTCTGGGCCCCAGCATTTT
12	TRBJ2-7	TRBD1	.	TRBV6-2/TRBV6-3	CASSRDRVEQYF	TGTGCCAGCAGTAGGGACAGGGTCGAGCAGTACTTC
17	TRBJ2-5	TRBD2	many	TRBV12-5	CASGGTSGRSGQETQYF	TGTGCTAGTGGAGGGACTAGCGGGAGGTCTGGACAAGAGACCCAGTACTTC
19	TRBJ2-3	TRBD1	few	TRBV9	CASSGLSGGRSQSTDTQYF	TGTGCCAGCAGCGGGCTTTCAGGGGGACGGTCCCAAAGCACAGATACGCAGTATTTT
14	TRBJ2-3	.	many	TRBV20-1	CSASLTSRSDTQYF	TGCAGTGCTAGTCTCACTAGCCGGTCAGATACGCAGTATTTT
15	TRBJ1-5	TRBD1	many	TRBV7-2	CASSLMDRAGQPQHF	TGTGCCAGCAGCTTAATGGACAGGGCGGGTCAGCCCCAGCATTTT
15	TRBJ1-5	.	few	TRBV28	CASAGSLAGNQPQHF	TGTGCCAGCGCAGGGTCCCTGGCGGGCAATCAGCCCCAGCATTTT
14	TRBJ2-3	.	few	TRBV6-1	CASSESGYTDTQYF	TGTGCCAGCAGTGAATCTGGTTACACAGATACGCAGTATTTT
17	TRBJ2-6	TRBD1	few	TRBV20-1	CSAKKQGARSGANVLTF	TGCAGTGCAAAAAAACAGGGGGCGCGATCTGGGGCCAACGTCCTGACTTTC
18	TRBJ2-3	TRBD2	.	TRBV9	CASSHTGTSGRAKDTQYF	TGTGCCAGCAGCCATACTGGGACTAGCGGGAGGGCCAAAGATACGCAGTATTTT
19	TRBJ1-5	.	few	TRBV5-1	CASSLSPHRALYPNQPQHF	TGCGCCAGCAGCTTGTCCCCCCACAGGGCACTTTACCCAAATCAGCCCCAGCATTTT
13	TRBJ2-1	TRBD1	.	TRBV29-1	CSHGTDLVYEQFF	TGCAGCCACGGGACAGACCTGGTTTACGAGCAGTTCTTC
15	TRBJ2-3	.	many	TRBV28	CASSLLAMRTDTQYF	TGTGCCAGCAGTTTATTAGCCATGAGGACAGATACGCAGTATTTT
16	TRBJ1-2	.	many	TRBV28	CASSPVGDRYVGGYTF	TGTGCCAGCAGCCCAGTGGGTGATCGCTATGTGGGAGGCTACACCTTC
11	TRBJ2-1	.	.	TRBV2	CASSGAYEQFF	TGTGCCAGCAGTGGGGCGTACGAGCAGTTCTTC
14	TRBJ2-6	.	few	TRBV3-1	CASSHRGKIDVLTF	TGTGCCAGCAGCCACCGAGGGAAGATCGACGTCCTGACTTTC
14	TRBJ2-2	.	many	TRBV11-2	CASSPIPRGGELFF	TGTGCCAGCAGCCCTATCCCCCGGGGCGGGGAGCTGTTTTTT
18	TRBJ1-5	.	.	TRBV28	CASSSQLSGTGRNQPQHF	TGTGCCAGCAGTTCACAACTTAGTGGGACGGGGCGGAATCAGCCCCAGCATTTT
11	TRBJ2-7	.	many	TRBV3-1	CASSLGFEQYF	TGTGCCAGCAGCCTCGGGTTCGAGCAGTACTTC
12	TRBJ1-2	.	many	TRBV18	CASTTGNYGYTF	TGTGCCAGCACCACAGGAAACTATGGCTACACCTTC
17	TRBJ2-2	.	.	TRBV5-6	CASSLARGARSHGELFF	TGTGCCAGCAGCTTGGCCAGGGGGGCTCGCAGTCACGGGGAGCTGTTTTTT
15	TRBJ1-5	.	many	TRBV5-1	CASSLVEGPYQPQHF	TGCGCCAGCAGCTTGGTGGAGGGACCGTATCAGCCCCAGCATTTT
19	TRBJ1-1	.	.	TRBV6-6	CASSYSSLGAGWINAEAFF	TGTGCCAGCAGTTACTCGAGCCTAGGGGCAGGGTGGATTAACGCTGAAGCTTTCTTT
14	TRBJ2-1	.	once	TRBV27	CASSLPSSYSEQFF	TGTGCCAGCAGTTTACCGAGCTCCTACAGTGAGCAGTTCTTC
14	TRBJ1-4	.	.	TRBV12-3/TRBV12-4	CASSFGGSGEKLFF	TGTGCCAGCAGTTTCGGGGGCAGTGGTGAAAAACTGTTTTTT
17	TRBJ1-1	TRBD1	many	TRBV20-1	CSARAYRGPLTTYEAFF	TGCAGTGCTAGGGCCTACAGGGGGCCTCTCACCACCTACGAAGCTTTCTTT
12	TRBJ2-2	.	many	TRBV13	CASSLTSGELFF	TGTGCCAGCAGCTTGACATCCGGGGAGCTGTTTTTT
14	TRBJ1-5	.	.	TRBV7-9	CASSERGTNQPQHF	TGTGCCAGCAGCGAAAGGGGGACTAATCAGCCCCAGCATTTT
16	TRBJ2-1	TRBD2	.	TRBV4-2	CASSQETGLASSEQFF	TGTGCCAGCAGCCAGGAGACGGGACTAGCTTCGAGTGAGCAGTTCTTC
17	TRBJ1-1	.	.	TRBV9	CASSVAFQDGPQTEAFF	TGTGCCAGCAGCGTAGCGTTCCAGGACGGCCCCCAAACTGAAGCTTTCTTT
13	TRBJ1-3	.	.	TRBV12-3/TRBV12-4	CASSFILWDTIYF	TGTGCCAGCAGTTTTATACTCTGGGACACCATATATTTT
14	TRBJ1-1	.	few	TRBV19	CASSPPVGGPEAFF	TGTGCCAGTAGTCCTCCTGTGGGGGGCCCTGAAGCTTTCTTT
15	TRBJ2-1	.	many	TRBV27	CASSLNYGEAHEQFF	TGTGCCAGCAGTTTAAATTATGGGGAGGCCCATGAGCAGTTCTTC
13	TRBJ1-3	.	many	TRBV3-1	CASSQGVGNTIYF	TGTGCCAGCAGCCAAGGGGTCGGAAACACCATATATTTT
15	TRBJ2-7	.	few	TRBV20-1	CSARRSSLWDYEQYF	TGCAGTGCTAGACGAAGTTCTTTATGGGACTACGAGCAGTACTTC
11	TRBJ1-2	.	few	TRBV6-1	CASREAYGYTF	TGTGCCAGCAGGGAAGCCTATGGCTACACCTTC
17	TRBJ1-3	TRBD1	.	TRBV28	CASSFIRDRGPGNTIYF	TGTGCCAGCAGTTTTATCCGGGACAGGGGACCTGGAAACACCATATATTTT
15	TRBJ1-5	.	many	TRBV20-1	CSARDNRGVNQPQHF	TGCAGTGCTAGGGATAACCGGGGTGTAAATCAGCCCCAGCATTTT
13	TRBJ2-7	.	.	TRBV7-9	CASRHSQGGEQYF	TGTGCCAGCAGACACTCACAGGGAGGCGAGCAGTACTTC
16	TRBJ2-3	TRBD2	.	TRBV6-1	CASKLLAGGSTDTQYF	TGTGCCAGCAAACTCCTAGCGGGAGGGTCCACAGATACGCAGTATTTT